A selection of T cell receptor beta chains follows, all from one sample in a study of blood T cell repertoires in COVID-19. Only in-frame clones appear in the TCRdb table, and some are missing; sequencing was by immunoSEQ multiplex PCR. Among fewer than 85,000 clones listed, around 80% were seen once. The sequencing input was peripheral blood. The source of these receptors is an elderly woman with active or convalescent COVID-19. The CDR3 runs from the conserved cysteine through the conserved F or W. Each record gives: D gene, J gene, V gene, clone size, CDR3 protein, CDR3 DNA. D genes are given only for firm matches. Size tells how often a clone was seen (once, few, many) or the class of an expanded clone, and some rows leave it out.

>TRBD1|TRBJ1-1|TRBV2|-
CASRVDRAPEAFF
TGTGCCAGCAGGGTAGACAGGGCCCCTGAAGCTTTCTTT
>-|TRBJ1-1|TRBV7-3|-
CASSPRGNTEAFF
TGTGCCAGCAGTCCCAGGGGGAACACTGAAGCTTTCTTT
>TRBD1|TRBJ2-6|TRBV5-1|-
CASSWPPGQGLLSGANVLTF
TGCGCCAGCAGCTGGCCACCGGGACAGGGTCTACTTTCTGGGGCCAACGTCCTGACTTTC
>-|TRBJ1-5|TRBV10-3|few
CAISESKDSLHQPQHF
TGTGCCATCAGTGAGTCGAAAGACAGCCTTCATCAGCCCCAGCATTTT
>TRBD1|TRBJ1-5|TRBV9|-
CASSATGGSNQPQHF
TGTGCCAGCAGCGCGACAGGGGGGAGCAATCAGCCCCAGCATTTT
>-|TRBJ1-5|TRBV5-8|few
CASSLGQGGGQPQHF
TGTGCCAGCAGCTTGGGGCAGGGCGGCGGACAGCCCCAGCATTTT
>-|TRBJ1-1|TRBV12-5|-
CASGLDYPRMNTEAFF
TGTGCTAGTGGTTTGGACTATCCGAGAATGAACACTGAAGCTTTCTTT
>-|TRBJ1-2|TRBV7-3|-
CASSPVEANYGYTF
TGTGCCAGCAGCCCCGTCGAGGCCAACTATGGCTACACCTTC
>-|TRBJ2-5|TRBV2|-
CASSIQTLYRRRLDAQGTQYF
TGTGCCAGCAGTATACAAACCCTTTACCGTCGGAGATTGGACGCCCAGGGGACCCAGTACTTC
>TRBD2|TRBJ2-7|TRBV5-4|few
CASSGGTSEYYEQYF
TGTGCCAGCAGCGGGGGGACTAGCGAATACTACGAGCAGTACTTC
>-|TRBJ1-1|TRBV15|-
CATSRVYPENTEAFF
TGTGCCACCAGCAGAGTCTATCCCGAGAACACTGAAGCTTTCTTT
>TRBD1|TRBJ2-7|TRBV6-5|-
CASSRQGEYEQYF
TGTGCCAGCAGTAGACAGGGGGAATACGAGCAGTACTTC
>-|TRBJ1-1|TRBV10-3|-
CAISERGRAFF
TGTGCCATCAGTGAGCGGGGAAGAGCTTTCTTT
>-|TRBJ2-2|TRBV4-3|-
CASSHPIRTGELFF
TGCGCCAGCAGCCACCCCATCCGGACCGGGGAGCTGTTTTTT
>TRBD2|TRBJ2-2|TRBV9|-
CASSPHPPGLAGGQNTGELFF
TGTGCCAGCAGCCCCCATCCTCCGGGACTAGCGGGGGGGCAGAACACCGGGGAGCTGTTTTTT
>TRBD1|TRBJ1-1|TRBV19|-
CASSLRTGGLEAFF
TGTGCCAGTAGTCTGCGGACAGGGGGCCTTGAAGCTTTCTTT
>-|TRBJ2-1|TRBV11-2|-
CASSGGNTGYNEQFF
TGTGCCAGCAGCGGGGGGAATACAGGATACAATGAGCAGTTCTTC
>TRBD1|TRBJ2-2|TRBV6-2/TRBV6-3|-
CASSYRQGRFTNTGELFF
TGTGCCAGCAGTTACCGACAGGGCCGATTCACGAACACCGGGGAGCTGTTTTTT
>TRBD2|TRBJ2-7|TRBV5-1|-
CASSPGTSGVPDEQYF
TGCGCCAGCAGCCCTGGGACTAGCGGGGTCCCGGACGAGCAGTACTTC
>TRBD2|TRBJ2-3|TRBV7-9|-
CAGSLAGTDTQYF
TGTGCCGGCTCCCTAGCGGGGACAGATACGCAGTATTTT
>-|TRBJ2-1|TRBV12-3/TRBV12-4|-
CASSFDRDEQFF
TGTGCCAGCAGTTTTGACCGGGATGAGCAGTTCTTC
>TRBD2|TRBJ2-2|TRBV30|few
CARSRLAGNTGELFF
TGTGCCCGGAGCCGACTAGCGGGCAACACCGGGGAGCTGTTTTTT
>-|TRBJ1-1|TRBV4-2|-
CASSPLGTEAFF
TGTGCCAGCAGCCCCCTCGGTACTGAAGCTTTCTTT
>TRBD2|TRBJ2-2|TRBV6-1|-
CASSRGGFETGELFF
TGTGCCAGCAGCCGCGGGGGTTTTGAGACCGGGGAGCTGTTTTTT
>-|TRBJ2-5|TRBV5-6|-
CASSSTTRGGETQYF
TGTGCCAGCAGCTCAACGACTAGGGGTGGAGAGACCCAGTACTTC
>TRBD2|TRBJ2-1|TRBV2|-
CASMGSTSGGEQFF
TGTGCCTCTATGGGGTCGACTAGCGGGGGGGAGCAGTTCTTC
>-|TRBJ2-1|TRBV20-1|-
CSASRGTYNEQFF
TGCAGTGCTAGTCGGGGGACCTACAATGAGCAGTTCTTC
>-|TRBJ2-5|TRBV18|-
CASSPRVQETQYF
TGTGCCAGCTCACCTCGAGTACAAGAGACCCAGTACTTC
>-|TRBJ2-7|TRBV7-2|-
CASSRRTDTYEQYF
TGTGCCAGCAGCCGCCGGACAGACACCTACGAGCAGTACTTC
>-|TRBJ1-1|TRBV11-2|-
CASRPGRGRSRFTEAFF
TGTGCCAGCAGACCCGGCAGGGGACGTTCTAGATTTACTGAAGCCTTCTTT
>-|TRBJ1-4|TRBV7-9|-
CASSTRLPAGNEKLFF
TGTGCCAGCAGCACCCGACTCCCGGCCGGTAATGAAAAACTGTTTTTT
>-|TRBJ1-3|TRBV11-1|-
CASSSGQFYSGNTIYF
TGTGCCAGCAGCTCAGGACAGTTCTACTCTGGAAACACCATATATTTT
>TRBD2|TRBJ2-1|TRBV19|-
CASSTWGGGAHEQFF
TGTGCCAGTAGTACCTGGGGCGGGGGGGCCCATGAGCAGTTCTTC
>TRBD1|TRBJ2-1|TRBV6-2/TRBV6-3|-
CASSSGQNNEQFF
TGTGCCAGCAGCTCGGGACAGAACAATGAGCAGTTCTTC
>TRBD1|TRBJ2-5|TRBV7-9|-
CASSSTGLETQYF
TGTGCCAGCAGTTCGACAGGGTTGGAGACCCAGTACTTC
>TRBD2|TRBJ2-7|TRBV9|-
CASSETGLAGYEQYF
TGTGCCAGCAGCGAGACGGGACTAGCGGGGTACGAGCAGTACTTC
>TRBD1|TRBJ1-1|TRBV5-1|-
CASSQVRQGMNTEAFF
TGCGCCAGCAGCCAAGTCCGACAGGGAATGAACACTGAAGCTTTCTTT
>-|TRBJ1-1|TRBV27|-
CASGQTGEAFF
TGTGCCAGCGGCCAGACAGGCGAAGCTTTCTTT
>TRBD1|TRBJ2-5|TRBV11-1|-
CASSLTGDREETQYF
TGTGCCAGCAGCTTAACGGGGGACAGGGAAGAGACCCAGTACTTC
>TRBD2|TRBJ2-2|TRBV6-5|few
CASSLKAGEAGELFF
TGTGCCAGCAGCTTAAAAGCGGGGGAGGCCGGGGAGCTGTTTTTT
>-|TRBJ2-3|TRBV5-6|once
CASSPAGGGLTDTQYF
TGTGCCAGCAGCCCCGCGGGCGGGGGCCTCACAGATACGCAGTATTTT
>-|TRBJ1-4|TRBV7-2|-
CASSLERGTNEKLFF
TGTGCCAGCAGCTTAGAGCGGGGCACTAATGAAAAACTGTTTTTT
>-|TRBJ2-3|TRBV12-1|-
CASSTTGQDTDTQYF
TGTGCCAGCAGCACCACGGGACAGGACACAGATACGCAGTATTTT
>TRBD1|TRBJ2-4|TRBV3-1/TRBV3-2|-
CASSPTAPGQGGNIQYF
TGTGCCAGCAGTCCTACCGCTCCGGGACAGGGAGGAAACATTCAGTACTTC
>-|TRBJ2-3|TRBV12-2|few
CASRLVPGTDTQYF
TGTGCAAGTCGCTTAGTACCGGGGACAGATACGCAGTATTTT
>-|TRBJ2-2|TRBV7-9|few
CASSFSGNTGELFF
TGTGCCAGCAGCTTTTCAGGGAACACCGGGGAGCTGTTTTTT
>TRBD1|TRBJ1-5|TRBV7-9|-
CAIPGTGSYYSNQPQHF
TGTGCCATACCCGGGACAGGGTCCTATTATAGCAATCAGCCCCAGCATTTT
>TRBD1|TRBJ1-5|TRBV27|-
CASGRTGGITPQHF
TGTGCCAGCGGGCGCACAGGGGGCATCACGCCCCAGCATTTT
>-|TRBJ1-5|TRBV27|once
CASSPAQGNQPQHF
TGTGCCAGCAGCCCCGCACAGGGCAATCAGCCCCAGCATTTT
>TRBD1|TRBJ1-2|TRBV11-2|few
CASSLGGTGDGYTF
TGTGCCAGCAGCTTAGGTGGGACAGGAGATGGCTACACCTTC
>-|TRBJ1-6|TRBV7-2|-
CASSPRLGAYSPLHF
TGTGCCAGCAGCCCCAGACTGGGGGCGTATTCACCCCTCCACTTT
>-|TRBJ2-4|TRBV18|-
CASSPSVTGNIQYF
TGTGCCAGCTCACCATCGGTAACAGGGAACATTCAGTACTTC
>-|TRBJ1-2|TRBV21-1|-
CASSRGRRNYGYTF
TGTGCCAGCAGCAGAGGCAGAAGAAACTATGGCTACACCTTC
>-|TRBJ1-6|TRBV20-1|-
CSASTDRGSPLHF
TGCAGTGCTAGTACTGACCGAGGTTCACCCCTCCACTTT
>TRBD2|TRBJ2-2|TRBV10-3|-
CAVQWTSGANTGELFF
TGTGCCGTACAATGGACTAGCGGGGCGAACACCGGGGAGCTGTTTTTT
>-|TRBJ1-4|TRBV7-9|-
CASSPDYEEKLFF
TGTGCCAGCAGCCCGGACTACGAGGAAAAACTGTTTTTT
>TRBD2|TRBJ2-1|TRBV19|once
CASSGRLAGGLSSYNEQFF
TGTGCCAGTAGTGGACGACTAGCGGGGGGGTTGAGCTCCTACAATGAGCAGTTCTTC